What follows is one T cell receptor (beta chain) and its context. What it binds is not known. 5'RACE, which relied on constant-segment primers, yielded TCR alpha and TCR beta cDNA libraries carrying sample barcodes and UMIs. Using its own MiXCR run on the 5' RACE reads, TCRdb lists one record per CDR3 protein. The sample records approximately 350,000 distinct CDR3 sequences, around an eighth being singletons. The data are from a study of T-cell memory formation after mild COVID-19. The overall study: Each donor largely had its own TCR clusters.

Study-level results: Contracting CD8+ clones were enriched in EMRA, CD4+ mainly in CM and EM. Memory cells collected pre-infection included some clones that later responded, suggesting cross-reactive memory joined.

This receptor was taken from a man aged 18 to 29 who had mild COVID-19 (a few samples of this study predate the infection). Cell type and time point are not known. Source material: PBMCs or a T cell subset sorted from them (not recorded which).

The CDR3 region is CARANKGLGGETQYF. The CDR3 DNA follows: TGTGCCAGGGCGAATAAGGGACTAGGGGGGGAGACCCAGTACTTC. The chain couples TRBV6-1 to TRBJ2-5; TRBD2 matches at 8 bases. The germline V gene has CDR1 MNHNS and CDR2 SASEGT. The CDR3 is 15 residues long. V was clipped by 9 bases and J by 5 bases; unmatched bases: 14.